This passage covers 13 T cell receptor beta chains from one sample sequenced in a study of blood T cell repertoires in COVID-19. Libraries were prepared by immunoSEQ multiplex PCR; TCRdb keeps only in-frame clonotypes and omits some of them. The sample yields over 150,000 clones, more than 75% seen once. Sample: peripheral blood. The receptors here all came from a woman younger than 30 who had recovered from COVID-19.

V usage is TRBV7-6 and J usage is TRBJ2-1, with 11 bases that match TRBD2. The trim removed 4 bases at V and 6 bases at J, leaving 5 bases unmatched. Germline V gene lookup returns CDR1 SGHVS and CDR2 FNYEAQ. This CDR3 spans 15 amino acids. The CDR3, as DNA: TGTGCCAGCAGCTCACTAGCGGGAGCGGGCAATGAGCAGTTCTTC. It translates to CASSSLAGAGNEQFF.

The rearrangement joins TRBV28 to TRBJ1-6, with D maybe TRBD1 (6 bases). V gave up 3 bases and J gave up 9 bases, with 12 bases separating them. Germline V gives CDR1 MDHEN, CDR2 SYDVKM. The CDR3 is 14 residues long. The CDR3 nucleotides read TGTGCCAGCAGTTTGTCAGGGGAGGGTTCACCCCTCCACTTT. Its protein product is CASSLSGEGSPLHF.

The CDR3, as DNA: TGTGCCAGCAGCTTTGGGGGGGCCGGCACTGAAGCTTTCTTT. Amino acids: CASSFGGAGTEAFF. V is TRBV7-8 and J is TRBJ1-1, with a possible D match to TRBD1 (6 bases). V lost 3 bases to trimming and J lost 4 bases, with 12 bases between them. Germline assignment: CDR1 SGHVS and CDR2 FQNEAQ. The CDR3 runs to 14 residues.

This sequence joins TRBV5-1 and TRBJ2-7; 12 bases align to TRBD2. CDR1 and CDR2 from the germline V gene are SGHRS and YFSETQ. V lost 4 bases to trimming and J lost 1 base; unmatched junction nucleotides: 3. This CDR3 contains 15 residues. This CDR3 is CASSVTSGGSYEQYF. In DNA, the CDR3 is TGCGCCAGCAGCGTGACTAGCGGGGGTTCCTACGAGCAGTACTTC.

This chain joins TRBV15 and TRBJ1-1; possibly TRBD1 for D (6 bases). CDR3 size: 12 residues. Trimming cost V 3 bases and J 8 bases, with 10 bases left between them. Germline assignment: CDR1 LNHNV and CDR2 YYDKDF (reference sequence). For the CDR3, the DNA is TGTGCCACCAGCAGTGGACAGCTCGAAGCTTTCTTT. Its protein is CATSSGQLEAFF.

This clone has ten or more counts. In DNA, the CDR3 is TGTGCCACCCGGGACAGACCAGGCGCAGATACGCAGTATTTT. Protein sequence: CATRDRPGADTQYF. This chain uses TRBV3-1 (or the pseudogene TRBV3-2) with TRBJ2-3; 7 bases match TRBD1. The CDR3 has 14 residues. The trim removed 10 bases at V and 4 bases at J, leaving 11 bases unmatched. Looked up from germline, CDR1 is LGHDT and CDR2 is YNNKEL (reference sequence).

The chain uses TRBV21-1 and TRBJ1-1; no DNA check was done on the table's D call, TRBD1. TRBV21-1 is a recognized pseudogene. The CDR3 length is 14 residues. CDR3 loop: CASSKVAVNTEAFF. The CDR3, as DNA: TGTGCCAGCAGCAAAGTGGCAGTTAACACTGAAGCTTTCTTT.

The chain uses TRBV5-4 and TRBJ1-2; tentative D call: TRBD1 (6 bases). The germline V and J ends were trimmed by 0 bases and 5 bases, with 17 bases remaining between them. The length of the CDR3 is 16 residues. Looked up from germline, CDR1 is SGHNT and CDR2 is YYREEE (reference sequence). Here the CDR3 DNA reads TGTGCCAGCAGCTTGGGAGTGGGACAAACCCCTTATGGCTACACCTTC. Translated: CASSLGVGQTPYGYTF.

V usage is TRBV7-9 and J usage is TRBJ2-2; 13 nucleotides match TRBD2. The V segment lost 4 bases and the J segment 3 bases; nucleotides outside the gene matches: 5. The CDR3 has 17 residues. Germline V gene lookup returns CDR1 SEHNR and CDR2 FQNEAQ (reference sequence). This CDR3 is CASSWGLAGPHTGELFF. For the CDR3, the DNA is TGTGCCAGCAGCTGGGGACTAGCGGGACCCCACACCGGGGAGCTGTTTTTT. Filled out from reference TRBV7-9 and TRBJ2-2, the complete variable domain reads DTGVSQNPRHKITKRGQNVTFRCDPISEHNRLYWYRQTLGQGPEFLTYFQNEAQLEKSRLLSDRFSAERPKGSFSTLEIQRTEQGDSAMYLCASSWGLAGPHTGELFFGEGSRLTVL.

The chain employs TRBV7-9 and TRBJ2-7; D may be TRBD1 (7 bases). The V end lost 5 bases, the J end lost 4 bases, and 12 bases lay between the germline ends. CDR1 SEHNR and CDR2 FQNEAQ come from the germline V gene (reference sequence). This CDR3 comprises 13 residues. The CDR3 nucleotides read TGTGCCAGCAGCGGAGGGACAGCTTACGAGCAGTACGTC. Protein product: CASSGGTAYEQYV.

CDR3 nucleotides: TGTGCCAGCACAACAGGGTTTTCCCCTTACAATGAGCAGTTCTTC. As protein: CASTTGFSPYNEQFF. The chain has TRBV6-5 and TRBJ2-1; TRBD1 might be the D (6 bases). V gave up 7 bases and J gave up 4 bases, with 17 bases separating them. Germline V gene lookup returns CDR1 MNHEY and CDR2 SVGAGI. The length of the CDR3 is 15 residues.

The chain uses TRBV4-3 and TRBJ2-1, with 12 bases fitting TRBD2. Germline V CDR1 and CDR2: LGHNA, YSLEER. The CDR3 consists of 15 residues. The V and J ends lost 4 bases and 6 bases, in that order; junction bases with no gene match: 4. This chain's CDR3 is CASSRGLAGPNEQFF. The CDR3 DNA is TGCGCCAGCAGCCGCGGACTAGCGGGGCCCAATGAGCAGTTCTTC.

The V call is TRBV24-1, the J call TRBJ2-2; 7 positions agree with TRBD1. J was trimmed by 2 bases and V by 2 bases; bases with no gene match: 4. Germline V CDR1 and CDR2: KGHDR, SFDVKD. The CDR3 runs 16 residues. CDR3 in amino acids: CATSDSTGLNTGELFF. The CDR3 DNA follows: TGTGCCACCAGTGATTCGACAGGGTTAAACACCGGGGAGCTGTTTTTT.